One and the same sample provided the 23 T cell receptor beta chains below, sequenced in a study of technical replicates of blood from a few donors. The assay was immunoSEQ multiplex PCR, and TCRdb's table has in-frame clones only and misses some. Among approximately 65,000 clones listed, approximately 84% were seen once. Input material: PBMCs. The receptors originated from a human donor in good health. Some clones in this sample may be carry-over from other donors' samples.

The V and J genes are TRBV4-1 and TRBJ2-7; D may be TRBD2 (6 bases). Trimming took off 0 bases at V and 3 bases at J, with 12 bases between the two ends. The CDR3 is 15 residues long. Germline V gene sequence: CDR1 MGHRA, CDR2 YSYEKL. The CDR3 DNA reads TGCGCCAGCAGCCAAGATGGGACTTTTTACTACGAGCAGTACTTC. This gives the protein CASSQDGTFYYEQYF.

The chain employs TRBV29-1 and TRBJ2-1, with 9 bases matching TRBD2. Trimming removed 4 bases from V and 5 bases from J; junction bases left unmatched: 3. The CDR3 loop spans 13 amino acids. Germline CDR1 and CDR2: SQVTM and ANQGSEA. The CDR3 is CSVGLAGNNEQFF. DNA of the CDR3: TGCAGCGTTGGTCTAGCGGGGAACAATGAGCAGTTCTTC.

The rearrangement links TRBV7-3 to TRBJ2-7; the D is unclear. Germline CDR1 and CDR2: SGHTA and FQGTGA. This CDR3 spans 13 amino acids. V was pared by 3 bases and J by 5 bases, with 11 bases between. The CDR3, as DNA: TGTGCCAGCAGCTTGGGCTCTTCCGACGAGCAGTACTTC. Its protein product is CASSLGSSDEQYF.

CDR3 region: CASSQDPGAMAEAFF. The DNA of the CDR3 is TGCGCCAGCAGCCAAGACCCAGGGGCGATGGCCGAAGCTTTCTTT. V gene TRBV4-3 combines with J gene TRBJ1-1; possible D gene TRBD1, 6 bases. With 0 bases removed from V and 8 bases from J, the gap between germline ends came to 16 bases. The germline gives CDR1 LGHNA, CDR2 YSLEER. This CDR3 is 15 amino acids long.

This chain joins TRBV19 and TRBJ2-7, with 8 bases that match TRBD1. The CDR3 length is 18 residues. From germline, CDR1 is LNHDA and CDR2 SQIVND (reference sequence). J lost 0 bases, V lost 4 bases, and 14 bases had no gene match. The chain's CDR3 is CASSTQASGDRSSYEQYF. The CDR3 DNA reads as TGTGCCAGTAGTACCCAGGCTTCTGGGGACAGGAGCTCCTACGAGCAGTACTTC.

The chain couples TRBV11-1 to TRBJ1-6, with TRBD1 identical over 8 bases. CDR1 is SGHAT and CDR2 is FQDESV in the germline V gene (reference sequence). V lost 1 base and J lost 10; bases outside the gene matches: 6. The CDR3 has 15 residues. In DNA form, the CDR3 reads TGTGCCAGCAGCTTAGGACAGGGGATTCCCTCACCCCTCCACTTT. Protein: CASSLGQGIPSPLHF.

As regards this clone: In the same sample, other DNA sequences code for this CDR3. V is TRBV7-8 and J is TRBJ2-3, with no clear D. The length of the CDR3 is 12 residues. Between the trimmed V and J ends, which lost 5 bases and 0 bases, there was a span of 3 bases. Germline V lookup: CDR1 SGHVS, CDR2 FQNEAQ. The CDR3 protein is CASSPSTDTQYF. The CDR3 DNA sequence: TGTGCCAGCAGCCCGAGCACAGATACGCAGTATTTT.

J is TRBJ2-5 and V is TRBV30, with 7 bases identical to TRBD2. Losses at the gene ends were 2 bases for V and 5 bases for J; bases not matched to a gene: 11. The length of the CDR3 is 15 residues. Germline CDR1 is GTSNPN and CDR2 is SVGIG (reference sequence). CDR3 sequence: CAWSRTAGVSETQYF. Written as DNA, the CDR3 is TGTGCCTGGAGTCGGACGGCGGGAGTTTCTGAGACCCAGTACTTC. The whole variable domain, filled in from reference TRBV30 and TRBJ2-5, reads SQTIHQWPATLVQPVGSPLSLECTVEGTSNPNLYWYRQAAGRGLQLLFYSVGIGQISSEVPQNLSASRPQDRQFILSSKKLLLSDSGFYLCAWSRTAGVSETQYFGPGTRLLVL.

The CDR3 region is CASSARDRVGSAGELFF. CDR3 DNA sequence: TGTGCCAGCAGTGCCCGGGACAGGGTCGGGTCGGCCGGGGAGCTGTTTTTT. The V call is TRBV25-1, the J call TRBJ2-2, with 9 nucleotides matching TRBD1. CDR3 length: 17 amino acids. V was clipped by 4 bases and J by 6 bases; unmatched bases: 12. In germline, CDR1 is MGHDK, CDR2 SYGVNS.

The rearrangement links TRBV27 to TRBJ2-7; unclear D gene. The CDR3 is 13 residues long. The germline CDR1 and CDR2 sequences are MNHEY and SMNVEV (reference sequence). V lost 5 bases and J lost 6, with 14 bases in between. The CDR3 is CASSRSVLREQYF. The CDR3 nucleotides read TGTGCCAGCAGTCGATCGGTGCTGCGCGAGCAGTACTTC.

The chain carries TRBV29-1 and TRBJ1-4, with TRBD1 matching 9 bases. The V gene's germline CDR1 is SQVTM and CDR2 ANQGSEA. Trimming took 3 bases from V and 2 from J; bases not matched to a gene: 4. The CDR3 runs to 15 residues. DNA of the CDR3: TGCAGCGTTGATTTGGGACAGGGTACTAATGAAAAACTGTTTTTT. This sequence encodes CSVDLGQGTNEKLFF.

The genes are TRBV6-1 and TRBJ2-7; 9 bases align to TRBD1. This CDR3 contains 13 residues. Germline CDR1 is MNHNS and CDR2 is SASEGT. V shed 3 bases and J 7 bases; nucleotides not matched to a gene: 4. In DNA form, the CDR3 reads TGTGCCAGCAGTGATTGGACAGGGGATGAGCAGTACTTC. Residues: CASSDWTGDEQYF.

V usage is TRBV10-3 and J usage is TRBJ2-5; TRBD2 matches at 10 bases. V was clipped by 6 bases and J by 2 bases; unmatched bases: 6. CDR3 length: 15 amino acids. The germline gives CDR1 ENHRY, CDR2 SYGVKD. In DNA form, the CDR3 reads TGTGCCATCAGCAAGGAGCGGGGGGGGCAAGAGACCCAGTACTTC. It translates to CAISKERGGQETQYF.

With regard to this clone: The junction departs from germline at one end; a sequencing error may be responsible. The V call is TRBV7-3, the J call TRBJ2-1, with TRBD2 identical over 11 bases. Looked up from germline, CDR1 is SGHTA and CDR2 is FQGTGA. The CDR3 is 19 residues long. The chain's CDR3 is CASSLTNGVLAGDYNEQFF. The CDR3 nucleotides read TGTGCAAGCAGCTTAACGAATGGCGTACTAGCGGGAGATTACAATGAGCAGTTCTTC.

The chain links TRBV5-1 to TRBJ1-3, with 7 bases identical to TRBD1. This CDR3 is 16 amino acids long. V was pared by 2 bases and J by 2 bases, with 7 bases of the junction left unmatched. Germline lookup yields CDR1 SGHRS and CDR2 YFSETQ. CDR3 amino acids: CASSLYITGAGNTIYF. The CDR3, as DNA: TGCGCCAGCAGCTTATACATCACAGGGGCTGGAAACACCATATATTTT.

This chain connects TRBV5-1 to TRBJ2-1; 9 bases fit TRBD2. Germline CDR1 reads SGHRS; CDR2 reads YFSETQ. The trim removed 4 bases at V and 3 bases at J, leaving 8 bases unmatched. The CDR3 has 16 residues. As DNA, the CDR3 is TGCGCCAGCAGCCTCGACCCTAGCGGGGTCTACAATGAGCAGTTCTTC. This translates into CASSLDPSGVYNEQFF.

The genes are TRBV29-1 and TRBJ2-2; 7 bases are shared with TRBD1. The CDR3 runs 14 residues. The ends lost 8 bases at V and 2 bases at J; junction bases unmatched: 8. Germline CDR1 is SQVTM and CDR2 is ANQGSEA. CDR3 sequence reads: CSSLQGTNTGELFF. CDR3 nucleotides: TGCAGCTCCTTACAGGGGACCAACACCGGGGAGCTGTTTTTT.

The chain combines TRBV6-5 with TRBJ2-6; tentative D call: TRBD1 (6 bases). V shed 6 bases and J shed 4 bases, with 13 bases lying between them. This CDR3 spans 15 amino acids. The germline V gene has CDR1 MNHEY and CDR2 SVGAGI. CDR3 protein: CASRPGVGGANVLTF. The DNA for the CDR3 is TGTGCCAGCAGACCAGGGGTGGGAGGGGCCAACGTCCTGACTTTC.

This clone was recorded a few times. The CDR3 sequence: CASSESRAPYGYTF. For the CDR3, the DNA is TGTGCCAGCAGTGAATCCAGGGCCCCCTATGGCTACACCTTC. The chain couples TRBV2 to TRBJ1-2; D perhaps matches TRBD1 (5 bases). V dropped 2 bases and J dropped 4 bases, with 11 bases sitting between them. The CDR3 contains 14 residues. The V gene's germline CDR1 is SNHLY and CDR2 FYNNEI.

V usage is TRBV30 and J usage is TRBJ1-3, with TRBD1 matching 7 bases. Germline values: CDR1 GTSNPN, CDR2 SVGIG (reference sequence). The CDR3 runs 14 residues. V shed 5 bases and J 2 bases; nucleotides not matched to a gene: 6. This CDR3 reads CAWAPGGTGNTIYF. CDR3 nucleotide sequence: TGTGCCTGGGCGCCAGGGGGAACTGGAAACACCATATATTTT.

The chain recombines TRBV4-3 with TRBJ1-4; a weak D match, TRBD1 (5 bases). Germline lookup yields CDR1 LGHNA and CDR2 YSLEER. The V end was cut by 1 base, the J end by 7 bases, with 22 bases between. The CDR3 runs to 18 residues. DNA of the CDR3: TGCGCCAGCAGCCAAGCACGTTGGGGGGGGAGGGCCGGTGAAAAACTGTTTTTT. It specifies CASSQARWGGRAGEKLFF.

The CDR3 loop is CASLTLVAGENTGELFF. CDR3 bases: TGTGCCAGTCTAACCTTGGTCGCGGGAGAGAACACCGGGGAGCTGTTTTTT. This sequence joins TRBV19 and TRBJ2-2; 7 bases fit TRBD2. The CDR3 is 17 residues long. Unmatched junction bases numbered 13, after V lost 8 bases and J lost 1 base. CDR1 is LNHDA, CDR2 SQIVND, per germline (reference sequence).

This chain joins TRBV28 and TRBJ2-7; perhaps TRBD1 as D (6 bases). CDR3 length: 15 amino acids. Germline lookup yields CDR1 MDHEN and CDR2 SYDVKM. Trimming took 1 base from V and 1 from J, leaving 11 bases between them. The DNA for the CDR3 is TGTGCCAGCAGTTTATATGACAGGACATCCTACGAGCAGTACTTC. This gives the protein CASSLYDRTSYEQYF. Filled out from reference TRBV28 and TRBJ2-7, the complete variable domain reads DVKVTQSSRYLVKRTGEKVFLECVQDMDHENMFWYRQDPGLGLRLIYFSYDVKMKEKGDIPEGYSVSREKKERFSLILESASTNQTSMYLCASSLYDRTSYEQYFGPGTRLTVT.